The 21 T cell receptor beta chains in this list originate from one sample, sequenced in a study of response to subunit inactivated influenza vaccine (dated by TCRdb to the late 2010s). Libraries were prepared through RT-PCR. TCRdb lists the instrument as Illumina HiSeq 2500. TCRdb itself trimmed the public reads at Q25 with fastp, ran MiXCR and retained productive beta chains. Identical CDR3 proteins give one entry, which carries the most common genes and DNA. The table for this sample lists about 520,000 distinct CDR3 sequences; 6.5% to 8% of them were counted only once. The top ten constitute around 12% of the sample. Specimen: PBMCs from blood, collected around 25 months after vaccination. These receptors were collected from a man between 50 and 75 years old who received an inactivated influenza vaccine. Donor details come from another sample of the same person, matched by shared clones.

J is TRBJ2-7 and V is TRBV12-3 or TRBV12-4; the D gene is possibly TRBD2 (6 bases). Trimming removed 6 bases from V and 2 bases from J, with 14 bases in between. The CDR3 loop spans 14 amino acids. The CDR3: CASRRGGGAYEQYF. The DNA of the CDR3 is TGTGCCAGCAGGAGAGGTGGCGGGGCCTACGAGCAGTACTTC.

This clonotype came up a few times. The CDR3 loop is CASRLKTSGVNTGELFF. DNA of the CDR3: TGTGCCAGCAGACTCAAGACTAGCGGGGTGAACACCGGGGAGCTGTTTTTT. The gene calls are TRBV28 and TRBJ2-2, with TRBD2 matching 11 bases. The CDR3 has 17 amino acids. Germline V gives CDR1 MDHEN, CDR2 SYDVKM. The V segment lost 6 bases and the J segment 1 base; nucleotides outside the gene matches: 7.

The chain has TRBV20-1 and TRBJ2-5, with TRBD1 matching over 8 bases. The CDR3 has 14 residues. Germline lookup yields CDR1 DFQATT and CDR2 SNEGSKA (reference sequence). The V and J ends lost 2 bases and 5 bases, in that order; junction bases with no gene match: 7. The CDR3 DNA reads TGCAGTGCTAGATATACAGGGGGTAGGGAGACCCAGTACTTC. Amino acid sequence: CSARYTGGRETQYF.

This clonotype was recorded at least ten times. V is TRBV6-1 and J is TRBJ2-2, with 10 positions matching TRBD1. Germline V gene sequence: CDR1 MNHNS, CDR2 SASEGT. V was pared by 10 bases and J by 3 bases, with 2 bases of the junction left unmatched. CDR3 length: 13 amino acids. The CDR3 DNA follows: TGTGCCACCGGGACAGGGGACACCGGGGAGCTGTTTTTT. Residues: CATGTGDTGELFF.

The V call is TRBV7-2, the J call TRBJ2-7; D not certain. The germline CDR1 and CDR2 sequences are SGHTA and FQGNSA. Trimming removed 5 bases at V and 3 bases at J, with 17 bases between. The CDR3 loop spans 15 amino acids. The DNA of the CDR3 is TGTGCCAGCAGCATTGACAAACCGCTATTCTACGAGCAGTACTTC. Translated, it gives CASSIDKPLFYEQYF. Together with reference TRBV7-2 and TRBJ2-7, the CDR3 gives the full variable domain: GAGVSQSPSNKVTEKGKDVELRCDPISGHTALYWYRQSLGQGLEFLIYFQGNSAPDKSGLPSDRFSAERTGGSVSTLTIQRTQQEDSAVYLCASSIDKPLFYEQYFGPGTRLTVT.

CDR3 coding DNA: TGTGCCAGCAGCCCTCGAGGTGGTCAGCCCCAGCATTTT. It specifies CASSPRGGQPQHF. V is TRBV16 and J is TRBJ1-5, with D hard to call. This CDR3 region has 13 residues. V was shortened by 4 bases and J by 6 bases, with 10 bases between the two germline ends. Germline V CDR1 and CDR2: KGHSY, FQNENV.

This chain connects TRBV3-1 to TRBJ2-1; a possible D gene is TRBD2 (5 bases). Germline values: CDR1 LGHDT, CDR2 YNNKEL (reference sequence). CDR3 length: 13 amino acids. The germline V and J ends were trimmed by 6 bases and 6 bases, with 12 bases remaining between them. CDR3 nucleotides: TGTGCCAGCAGGAACACTAGAGCCAATGAGCAGTTCTTC. Translating it yields CASRNTRANEQFF.

This clonotype was observed a handful of times. The rearrangement uses TRBV9 and TRBJ1-4; D is unclear. Germline-derived CDR1 and CDR2 are SGDLS and YYNGEE. CDR3 length: 15 residues. V dropped 0 bases and J dropped 4 bases, with 10 bases sitting between them. The CDR3 loop reads CASSVGGGLNEKLFF. The CDR3 region has the DNA TGTGCCAGCAGCGTAGGTGGAGGCCTTAATGAAAAACTGTTTTTT. Drawing the rest from reference TRBV9 and TRBJ1-4, the complete variable domain is DSGVTQTPKHLITATGQRVTLRCSPRSGDLSVYWYQQSLDQGLQFLIQYYNGEERAKGNILERFSAQQFPDLHSELNLSSLELGDSALYFCASSVGGGLNEKLFFGSGTQLSVL.

The V gene is TRBV20-1, the J gene TRBJ2-5; 7 nucleotides align to TRBD2. The CDR3 loop spans 15 amino acids. Germline CDR1 is DFQATT and CDR2 is SNEGSKA (reference sequence). The V and J ends lost 0 bases and 7 bases, in that order; junction bases with no gene match: 11. The CDR3 DNA is TGCAGTGCTAGAGATAGCGGGTACCTATCCGTGACCCAGTACTTC. This translates into CSARDSGYLSVTQYF.

This clonotype came up a few times. The genes are TRBV7-6 and TRBJ1-5; 11 nucleotides match TRBD1. After removal of 5 bases from V and 0 bases from J, the junction contained 6 bases not matched to a gene. The CDR3 loop spans 17 amino acids. The germline V gene encodes CDR1 SGHVS and CDR2 FNYEAQ. CDR3 nucleotides: TGTGCCAGCAGCCCGGGGACAGGGGGATATAGCAATCAGCCCCAGCATTTT. It encodes CASSPGTGGYSNQPQHF.

The J gene is TRBJ2-5, the V gene TRBV29-1; 7 nucleotides match TRBD1. CDR1 and CDR2 (germline): SQVTM, ANQGSEA. The CDR3 totals 13 residues. V dropped 5 bases and J dropped 2; count of bases not matched to a gene: 5. DNA for the CDR3: TGCAGCGTTCGGGACAGCGAACAAGAGACCCAGTACTTC. This translates into CSVRDSEQETQYF.

The V call is TRBV29-1, the J call TRBJ1-1; D is possibly TRBD1 (5 bases). The germline V and J ends were trimmed by 8 bases and 6 bases, with 19 bases remaining between them. Germline V gene lookup returns CDR1 SQVTM and CDR2 ANQGSEA. The CDR3 totals 13 residues. The CDR3 bases are TGCAGCTTTACCGGCCCAGGGTCGTCTGAAGCTTTCTTT. Translated: CSFTGPGSSEAFF.

This clonotype was seen a few times. The chain is built from TRBV2 and TRBJ2-2, with a weak D call TRBD2 (5 bases). CDR3 length: 15 amino acids. V lost 3 bases and J lost 0, with 8 bases in between. CDR1 is SNHLY, CDR2 FYNNEI, per germline. CDR3 residues: CASSERAPNTGELFF. The CDR3 coding sequence is TGTGCCAGCAGTGAGCGGGCCCCGAACACCGGGGAGCTGTTTTTT.

This clonotype has ten or more counts. The genes are TRBV10-3 and TRBJ2-3, with TRBD1 as a possible D gene (6 bases). V dropped 2 bases and J dropped 1 base, with 13 bases sitting between them. This CDR3 comprises 16 residues. Germline-derived CDR1 and CDR2 are ENHRY and SYGVKD. The CDR3 sequence: CAISETGTWGTDTQYF. In DNA, the CDR3 is TGTGCCATCAGTGAGACAGGGACGTGGGGCACAGATACGCAGTATTTT.

This clonotype has only a few counts. The V and J genes are TRBV12-3 or TRBV12-4 and TRBJ2-1; a weak D match, TRBD2 (5 bases). This CDR3 is built from 15 residues. Trimming shortened V by 7 bases and J by 0 bases, and 13 bases separated the two germline ends. The CDR3: CASKRSESSYNEQFF. In DNA form, the CDR3 reads TGTGCCAGCAAACGTAGCGAGAGCTCCTACAATGAGCAGTTCTTC.

This clonotype was found a few times. J is TRBJ2-3 and V is TRBV3-1; D is uncertain. CDR1 and CDR2 from the germline V gene are LGHDT and YNNKEL (reference sequence). The CDR3 is 15 residues long. V gave up 2 bases and J gave up 1 base, with 10 bases separating them. For the CDR3, the DNA is TGTGCCAGCAGCCAACGAACGCCCGGCACAGATACGCAGTATTTT. The encoded protein is CASSQRTPGTDTQYF.

CDR3 DNA sequence: TGTGCCAGCAGGCCCCGCGGGACCGGGGAGCTGTTTTTT. Translating gives CASRPRGTGELFF. This rearrangement joins TRBV12-3 or TRBV12-4 to TRBJ2-2, with D possibly being TRBD2 (5 bases). This CDR3 has 13 amino acids. V was shortened by 6 bases and J by 5 bases, with 10 bases between the two germline ends.

In its sample, this clonotype was seen many times. J is TRBJ2-2 and V is TRBV24-1, with D maybe TRBD2 (7 bases). Germline values: CDR1 KGHDR, CDR2 SFDVKD. This CDR3 has 15 amino acids. V was clipped by 9 bases and J by 3 bases, with 16 bases between them. The CDR3 loop is CATSKRGAYTGELFF. CDR3 nucleotides: TGTGCCACCTCGAAACGGGGGGCCTACACCGGGGAGCTGTTTTTT.

In this sample, this clonotype turned up a few times. This chain uses TRBV2 with TRBJ2-3, with a possible D match to TRBD1 (5 bases). The CDR3 is made up of 12 amino acids. V was trimmed by 2 bases and J by 5 bases, leaving 5 bases between them. The V gene's germline CDR1 is SNHLY and CDR2 FYNNEI. The CDR3 nucleotides read TGTGCCAGCAGTGAAACAGGAGATACGCAGTATTTT. It encodes CASSETGDTQYF.

This clonotype was recorded a few times. The gene calls are TRBV10-3 and TRBJ2-7; 8 bases are a match to TRBD1. Germline lookup yields CDR1 ENHRY and CDR2 SYGVKD. The CDR3 covers 13 residues. V gave up 8 bases and J gave up 2 bases; unmatched junction bases: 5. CDR3 sequence (DNA): TGTGCCATCGGACAGGGTTTTGCCTACGAGCAGTACTTC. Residues: CAIGQGFAYEQYF.

This clonotype was detected many times. V gene TRBV3-1 combines with J gene TRBJ1-2; D is unresolved. The CDR3 runs 15 residues. CDR1 and CDR2 (germline): LGHDT, YNNKEL (reference sequence). Trimming took 4 bases from V and 8 from J, leaving 20 bases between them. CDR3 DNA sequence: TGTGCCAGCAGCCTCGCCGTCGGCACTGGATGGGGCTACACCTTC. Its translation: CASSLAVGTGWGYTF.